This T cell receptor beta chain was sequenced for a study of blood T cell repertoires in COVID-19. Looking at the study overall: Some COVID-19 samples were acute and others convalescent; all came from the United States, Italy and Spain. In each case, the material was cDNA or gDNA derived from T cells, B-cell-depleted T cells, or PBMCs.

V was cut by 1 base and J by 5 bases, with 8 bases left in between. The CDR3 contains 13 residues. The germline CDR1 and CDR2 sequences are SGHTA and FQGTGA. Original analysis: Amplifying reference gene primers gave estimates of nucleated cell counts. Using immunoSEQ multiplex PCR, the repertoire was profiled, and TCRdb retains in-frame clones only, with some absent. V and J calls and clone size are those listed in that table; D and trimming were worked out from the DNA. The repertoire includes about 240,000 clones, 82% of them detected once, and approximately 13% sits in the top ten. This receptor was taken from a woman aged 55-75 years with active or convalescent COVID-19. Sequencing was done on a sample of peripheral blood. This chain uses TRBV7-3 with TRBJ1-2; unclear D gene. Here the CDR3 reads CASSLNSGYGYTF. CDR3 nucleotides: TGTGCCAGCAGCTTAAATTCAGGATATGGCTACACCTTC.